This TCR beta chain was retrieved from a study of shared clonotypes between healthy human individuals. For this clone: What it binds is not known.

From germline, CDR1 is SGHAT and CDR2 FQNNGV. CDR3 length: 15 amino acids. Between the trimmed V and J ends, which lost 3 bases and 5 bases, there was a span of 14 bases. Execution of the assay was at deep level. Genomic DNA per cell subset filled all wells of several immunoSEQ plates. Profiling relied on immunoSEQ multiplex PCR, and the TCRdb table lists in-frame clones only, not all of them. The table records 1.5 million to 2.5 million clones, approximately 94% of them present only once. General observations from the study: Around 5% was the fraction of naive CD4 clonotypes found shared across a few donors.

Terminally differentiated effector memory CD45RA+ cells were excluded from the naive CD8 cells, which were CD45RO-negative and positively selected for CCR7. This rearrangement joins TRBV11-2 to TRBJ1-5, with a weak D call TRBD1 (5 bases). The sample comprised naive CD8+ T cells sorted from blood. The sequence was obtained from a man between 18 and 29 years old in good health. The CDR3 sequence: CASSLISGKDQPQHF. CDR3 DNA: TGTGCCAGCAGCTTGATTTCAGGGAAGGATCAGCCCCAGCATTTT.